This TCR beta chain comes out of a study of blood T cell repertoires in COVID-19. The overall study: The origin of the acute and convalescent COVID-19 samples was the United States, Italy and Spain. T cells, B-cell-depleted T cells, or PBMCs provided the cDNA or gDNA that served as material.

Authors' analysis steps: Amplified reference gene primers provided the basis for estimating nucleated cell counts. The data were produced by immunoSEQ multiplex PCR, yet TCRdb's version contains in-frame clones alone and is incomplete. V and J calls and clone size are those listed in that table; D and trimming were worked out from the DNA. This table holds 130,000 or so clones, more than 75% found once. This clone was seen only once. From germline, CDR1 is LNHDA and CDR2 SQIVND (reference sequence). V was trimmed by 6 bases and J by 1 base, leaving 14 bases between them. This CDR3 has 15 amino acids. The receptor was isolated from a human donor in a cohort sampled during active COVID-19. The sequencing input was peripheral blood. The chain links TRBV19 to TRBJ2-3, with TRBD1 as a possible D gene (6 bases). The CDR3 DNA reads as TGTGCCAGTAGCAGATACAGGGATGGCACAGATACGCAGTATTTT. It encodes CASSRYRDGTDTQYF.